This T cell receptor beta chain was found in a study of blood T cells in healthy people across ages. Those donating, healthy Caucasian individuals from Russia, were aged roughly 6 to 95. A sample-barcoded 5' primer and a J-beta primer mix were used in a second PCR of roughly 7 to 12 cycles. One entry per CDR3 protein, called by TCRdb with MiXCR from the 5' RACE reads. In the table there are about 1.1 million distinct CDR3 sequences, 35% to 40% of which are singletons. Material: blood. The sequence came from a man aged 18 to 30 in good health.

Here the CDR3 reads CSVRQNIQETQYF. The CDR3 region has the DNA TGCAGCGTTCGCCAGAACATCCAAGAGACCCAGTACTTC. V gene TRBV29-1 combines with J gene TRBJ2-5; D gene ambiguous. The germline V gene has CDR1 SQVTM and CDR2 ANQGSEA. This CDR3 has 13 amino acids. The germline V and J ends were trimmed by 5 bases and 1 base, with 11 bases remaining between them.